The next 27 T cell receptor beta chains were all read from a single sample in a study of T cell responses to AZD1222 COVID-19 vaccine. Sequencing was performed with immunoSEQ multiplex PCR; in TCRdb, only in-frame clones are kept and a portion is missing. The repertoire consists of fewer than 180,000 clones, with about nine tenths occurring once and the leading ten covering 3% to 3.5%. The sample was peripheral blood, taken 28 days after the second AZD1222 dose. The receptor set was obtained from an adult who received the AZD1222 COVID-19 vaccine.

The rearrangement joins TRBV19 to TRBJ1-6, with 7 nucleotides matching TRBD1. The CDR3 is 15 residues long. Looked up from germline, CDR1 is LNHDA and CDR2 is SQIVND (reference sequence). Trimming removed 4 bases from V and 5 bases from J; junction bases left unmatched: 5. CDR3 sequence: CASSTGTVNNSPLHF. DNA for the CDR3: TGTGCCAGTAGTACTGGGACAGTCAATAATTCACCCCTCCACTTT.

The V call is TRBV12-3 or TRBV12-4, the J call TRBJ1-3; D uncertain. V lost 8 bases and J lost 2, with 10 bases in between. The CDR3 runs to 13 residues. The CDR3 protein is CASWEVAGNTIYF. CDR3 nucleotides: TGTGCCAGCTGGGAGGTAGCTGGAAACACCATATATTTT.

The chain is built from TRBV12-3 or TRBV12-4 and TRBJ2-2; the D gene is possibly TRBD2 (6 bases). This CDR3 region has 13 residues. The V and J ends lost 10 bases and 4 bases respectively, with 13 bases between them. This chain's CDR3 is CATKGLLTGELFF. The CDR3 DNA is TGTGCCACCAAGGGACTTCTCACCGGGGAGCTGTTTTTT.

This clone was detected only once. The chain recombines TRBV27 with TRBJ2-1; the match to TRBD2 covers 14 bases. The V gene's germline CDR1 is MNHEY and CDR2 SMNVEV (reference sequence). CDR3 length: 16 amino acids. V trimming: 5 bases; J trimming: 8 bases; junction bases outside the gene matches: 8. The CDR3 reads CASSPGLAGGSHEQFF. CDR3 sequence (DNA): TGTGCCAGCAGTCCCGGACTAGCGGGAGGAAGTCATGAGCAGTTCTTC.

V is TRBV24-1 and J is TRBJ2-2; D not certain. With 4 bases removed from V and 6 bases from J, the gap between germline ends came to 11 bases. This CDR3 spans 14 amino acids. Germline CDR1 is KGHDR and CDR2 is SFDVKD. The CDR3 protein is CATSEAYGAGELFF. The CDR3 DNA follows: TGTGCCACCAGTGAAGCATATGGGGCCGGGGAGCTGTTTTTT.

The genes are TRBV5-4 and TRBJ2-7; 7 nucleotides match TRBD2. The CDR3 runs to 14 residues. The germline gives CDR1 SGHNT, CDR2 YYREEE (reference sequence). J was trimmed by 3 bases and V by 0 bases; bases with no gene match: 3. The chain's CDR3 is CASSLAGTNYEQYF. In DNA, the CDR3 is TGTGCCAGCAGCTTGGCTGGGACTAACTACGAGCAGTACTTC.

The chain joins TRBV5-4 to TRBJ1-1, with D hard to call. CDR3 size: 12 residues. Germline values: CDR1 SGHNT, CDR2 YYREEE (reference sequence). The V gene lost 4 bases and the J gene lost 4 bases, with 8 bases spanning the gap. The CDR3 reads CASSPRGTEAFF. DNA of the CDR3: TGTGCCAGCAGCCCCCGGGGCACTGAAGCTTTCTTT. Variable domain in full (rest from reference TRBV5-4 and TRBJ1-1): ETGVTQSPTHLIKTRGQQVTLRCSSQSGHNTVSWYQQALGQGPQFIFQYYREEENGRGNFPPRFSGLQFPNYSSELNVNALELDDSALYLCASSPRGTEAFFGQGTRLTVV.

The gene calls are TRBV19 and TRBJ1-5; the D gene is possibly TRBD1 (5 bases). This CDR3 is 15 amino acids long. V lost 4 bases and J 2 bases, leaving 12 bases between the germline ends. Germline assignment: CDR1 LNHDA and CDR2 SQIVND (reference sequence). DNA for the CDR3: TGTGCCAGTAGTAAATCGGCAGGGCGCAATCAGCCCCAGCATTTT. This codes for CASSKSAGRNQPQHF.

V is TRBV24-1 and J is TRBJ2-7, with D possibly TRBD2 on 6 matching bases. CDR1 and CDR2 (germline): KGHDR, SFDVKD. The V end was cut by 3 bases, the J end by 6 bases, with 14 bases between. CDR3 size: 14 residues. This CDR3 reads CATSDVEGAVEQYF. The CDR3 nucleotides read TGTGCCACCAGTGATGTGGAGGGAGCTGTCGAGCAGTACTTC.

The V gene is TRBV6-1, the J gene TRBJ2-7; 8 nucleotides match TRBD2. This CDR3 has 15 residues. Looked up from germline, CDR1 is MNHNS and CDR2 is SASEGT. V shed 2 bases, J shed 5 bases, and the junction held 8 bases outside the gene matches. CDR3 coding DNA: TGTGCCAGCAGTGAAAATGAGCGGGAGTTCGACGAGCAGTACTTC. Amino acids: CASSENEREFDEQYF.

In DNA form, the CDR3 reads TGTGCCAGCAAACAGGGGTTAACCTACGAGCAGTACTTC. The encoded protein is CASKQGLTYEQYF. The V and J genes are TRBV27 and TRBJ2-7, with 7 bases fitting TRBD1. The CDR3 consists of 13 residues. The trim removed 7 bases at V and 2 bases at J, leaving 5 bases unmatched. In germline, CDR1 is MNHEY, CDR2 SMNVEV (reference sequence).

The gene calls are TRBV29-1 and TRBJ1-1; no definite D call. The CDR3 has 12 residues. The V and J ends lost 7 bases and 2 bases respectively, with 11 bases between them. The germline V gene encodes CDR1 SQVTM and CDR2 ANQGSEA. As DNA, the CDR3 is TGCAGCGCCCCGGGTCTCAACACTGAAGCTTTCTTT. Amino acid sequence: CSAPGLNTEAFF.

The chain has TRBV5-1 and TRBJ2-2, with D tentatively TRBD2 (5 bases). The CDR3 runs 15 residues. V was trimmed by 0 bases and J by 2 bases, leaving 8 bases between them. The germline gives CDR1 SGHRS, CDR2 YFSETQ. The CDR3 reads CASSLAGKNTGELFF. The CDR3 DNA sequence: TGCGCCAGCAGCTTGGCGGGGAAAAACACCGGGGAGCTGTTTTTT.

The rearrangement links TRBV7-9 to TRBJ2-5; D is possibly TRBD1 (5 bases). The CDR3 extends over 15 amino acids. Germline CDR1 SEHNR, CDR2 FQNEAQ (reference sequence). V was shortened by 8 bases and J by 1 base, with 17 bases between the two germline ends. The CDR3 sequence: CASSLRQGSQETQYF. The CDR3 nucleotides are TGTGCCAGCTCGTTAAGGCAGGGCTCCCAAGAGACCCAGTACTTC.

This clone was seen a handful of times. Here the CDR3 DNA reads TGTGCCAGCAGCCAAGATCTGATAGCGGGAGTGTACAATGAGCAGTTCTTC. Amino acids: CASSQDLIAGVYNEQFF. The chain employs TRBV4-2 and TRBJ2-1; 9 bases fit TRBD2. Per germline, CDR1 LGHNA and CDR2 YNFKEQ. V shed 0 bases and J 4 bases; nucleotides not matched to a gene: 7. The CDR3 sequence is 17 residues long.

This chain links TRBV7-2 with TRBJ1-2; TRBD1 agrees at 9 bases. J gave up 5 bases and V 5 bases, and 6 bases lay outside the gene matches. The CDR3 loop spans 14 amino acids. Germline V CDR1 and CDR2: SGHTA, FQGNSA. The CDR3 sequence: CASSPGQGPYGYTF. The CDR3 bases are TGTGCCAGCAGCCCGGGACAGGGACCTTATGGCTACACCTTC. Looking up the rest from reference TRBV7-2 and TRBJ1-2 gives the full variable domain: GAGVSQSPSNKVTEKGKDVELRCDPISGHTALYWYRQSLGQGLEFLIYFQGNSAPDKSGLPSDRFSAERTGGSVSTLTIQRTQQEDSAVYLCASSPGQGPYGYTFGSGTRLTVV.

The chain couples TRBV3-1 (or the pseudogene TRBV3-2) to TRBJ1-5; no definite D call. This CDR3 has 13 amino acids. Germline CDR1 LGHDT, CDR2 YNNKEL (reference sequence). Trimming pared 3 bases from V and 3 bases from J, leaving 6 bases between. DNA of the CDR3: TGTGCCAGCAGCCAGGCTGCCAATCAGCCCCAGCATTTT. Encoded protein: CASSQAANQPQHF.

This sequence joins TRBV7-8 and TRBJ1-2, with D perhaps TRBD1 (6 bases). Germline V lookup: CDR1 SGHVS, CDR2 FQNEAQ. The V and J ends lost 3 bases and 4 bases respectively, with 18 bases between them. CDR3 length equals 16 residues. The CDR3 loop is CASSFFPHTGSYGYTF. The CDR3 DNA reads TGTGCCAGCAGCTTTTTCCCCCATACAGGGAGCTATGGCTACACCTTC. The full variable domain, its missing parts supplied by reference TRBV7-8 and TRBJ1-2, is GAGVSQSPRYKVAKRGQDVALRCDPISGHVSLFWYQQALGQGPEFLTYFQNEAQLDKSGLPSDRFFAERPEGSVSTLKIQRTQQEDSAVYLCASSFFPHTGSYGYTFGSGTRLTVV.

The chain couples TRBV5-1 to TRBJ2-3; 9 bases are a match to TRBD1. CDR1 is SGHRS, CDR2 YFSETQ, per germline. The V and J ends lost 4 bases and 3 bases, in that order; junction bases with no gene match: 3. The CDR3 is 14 residues long. The CDR3, as DNA: TGCGCCAGCAGCCCTGGACAGGGGACAGATACGCAGTATTTT. Translated: CASSPGQGTDTQYF.

This chain joins TRBV2 and TRBJ2-1; D is perhaps TRBD2 (5 bases). This CDR3 has 13 amino acids. Germline CDR1 SNHLY, CDR2 FYNNEI. V lost 6 bases and J lost 9, with 15 bases in between. CDR3 protein: CASSPTLEGEQFF. CDR3 coding DNA: TGTGCCAGCAGCCCCACCCTAGAGGGTGAGCAGTTCTTC.

The gene calls are TRBV19 and TRBJ1-3, with TRBD1 identical over 7 bases. The length of the CDR3 is 15 residues. CDR1 is LNHDA and CDR2 is SQIVND in the germline V gene (reference sequence). The ends lost 5 bases at V and 0 bases at J; junction bases unmatched: 4. The CDR3 sequence is CASSPGQASGNTIYF. DNA for the CDR3: TGTGCCAGTAGTCCCGGACAGGCCTCTGGAAACACCATATATTTT.

V is TRBV11-1 and J is TRBJ1-1; no definite D call. V was shortened by 2 bases and J by 7 bases, with 5 bases between the two germline ends. The CDR3 consists of 11 residues. CDR1 and CDR2 (germline): SGHAT, FQDESV (reference sequence). This CDR3 is CASSLYNEAFF. CDR3 nucleotides: TGTGCCAGCAGCTTATACAATGAAGCTTTCTTT.

The V and J genes are TRBV20-1 and TRBJ1-5; 7 nucleotides line up with TRBD1. CDR3 size: 11 residues. CDR1 is DFQATT and CDR2 is SNEGSKA in the germline V gene (reference sequence). With 3 bases clipped from V and 10 bases from J, the junction kept 3 bases outside the gene matches. CDR3 protein: CSASRQGPQHF. The CDR3 DNA is TGCAGTGCTAGTAGACAGGGCCCCCAGCATTTT.

The chain is built from TRBV27 and TRBJ1-1, with TRBD1 as a possible D gene (5 bases). This CDR3 contains 16 residues. V dropped 5 bases and J dropped 3 bases, with 19 bases sitting between them. Germline-derived CDR1 and CDR2 are MNHEY and SMNVEV (reference sequence). In DNA, the CDR3 is TGTGCCAGCAGTCCAGAAGACAGTGAGGTAGACACTGAAGCTTTCTTT. It encodes CASSPEDSEVDTEAFF.

The DNA of the CDR3 is TGTGCCAGCAGCCCCTCCCAGCGGGAGGGCCACGAGCAGTACTTC. Amino acids: CASSPSQREGHEQYF. The chain carries TRBV7-6 and TRBJ2-7; 10 bases map to TRBD2. The CDR3 is 15 amino acids. With 5 bases clipped from V and 5 bases from J, the junction kept 9 bases outside the gene matches. In germline, CDR1 is SGHVS, CDR2 FNYEAQ.

This chain joins TRBV2 and TRBJ2-2, with 9 bases lining up with TRBD1. Per germline, CDR1 SNHLY and CDR2 FYNNEI. The CDR3 spans 15 residues. Unmatched junction bases numbered 10, after V lost 8 bases and J lost 6 bases. CDR3 bases: TGTGCCAGCTCATGGGACAGGGATGGAGCCGGGGAGCTGTTTTTT. Amino acids: CASSWDRDGAGELFF.

This clone has more than one count but fewer than ten. Other DNA sequences in this sample translate to the same CDR3. This sequence joins TRBV6-5 and TRBJ2-7; 13 nucleotides align to TRBD2. There are 15 residues in the CDR3. Germline trimming cut 6 bases from V and 2 bases from J; bases unmatched to any gene: 4. Germline-derived CDR1 and CDR2 are MNHEY and SVGAGI. DNA of the CDR3: TGTGCCAGCAGCCGAGGACTAGCGGGGGCCTACGAGCAGTACTTC. It encodes CASSRGLAGAYEQYF.